This TCR beta chain was identified during a study of cytomegalovirus exposure and HLA in healthy donors. With 60 Vbeta and 13 Jbeta primers, the PCR was carried out. Using immunoSEQ multiplex PCR, the repertoire was profiled, and TCRdb retains in-frame clones only, with some absent. The table shows about 110,000 clones, with roughly 80% occurring only once. V was clipped by 3 bases and J by 6 bases, with 12 bases between them. Looked up from germline, CDR1 is SGHRS and CDR2 is YFSETQ. The CDR3 totals 14 residues. The rearrangement uses TRBV5-1 and TRBJ1-4; the D gene is possibly TRBD1 (5 bases). Specimen: PBMCs. The receptor was derived from a man under 40 in good health and CMV-seropositive. CDR3 coding DNA: TGCGCCAGCAGCTCGGACACGGATCATGAAAAACTGTTTTTT. Amino acid sequence: CASSSDTDHEKLFF.